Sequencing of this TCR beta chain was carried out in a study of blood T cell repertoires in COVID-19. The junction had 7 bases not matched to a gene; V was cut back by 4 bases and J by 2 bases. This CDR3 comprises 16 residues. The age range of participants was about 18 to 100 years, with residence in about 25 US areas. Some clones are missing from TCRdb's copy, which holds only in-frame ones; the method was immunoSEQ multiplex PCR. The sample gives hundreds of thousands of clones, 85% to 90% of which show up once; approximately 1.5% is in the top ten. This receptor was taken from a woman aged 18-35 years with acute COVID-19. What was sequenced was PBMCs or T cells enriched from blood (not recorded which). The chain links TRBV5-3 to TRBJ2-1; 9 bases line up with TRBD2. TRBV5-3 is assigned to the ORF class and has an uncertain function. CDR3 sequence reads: CARSRVTSGPYNEQFF. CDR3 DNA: TGTGCCAGAAGCAGAGTAACTAGCGGGCCCTACAATGAGCAGTTCTTC.